This T cell receptor (beta chain) was obtained from a study of monozygotic twins with inflammatory bowel disease. From germline, CDR1 is ENHRY and CDR2 SYGVKD. The CDR3 contains 13 residues. There were around 3,300 ng of total RNA used for each TCR library. Each sample had eight separate cDNA synthesis reactions. Template switching appended UMIs that held a 6-nucleotide sample barcode. TCRdb re-analyzed the 5' RACE reads; it lists each CDR3 protein once, without DNA. The sample data list over 110,000 distinct CDR3 sequences. The rearrangement links TRBV10-3 to TRBJ2-7. Material: blood. This sequence was found in a human donor with ulcerative colitis or Crohn's disease, or a healthy co-twin of an affected twin (not recorded which). CDR3 loop: CAIRETENYEQYF.